This TCR beta chain is from a study of OX40 agonist ivuxolimab in advanced cancers. Overall study context: Ivuxolimab is a fully human IgG2 antibody that activates OX40 (CD134). Therapy given before enrollment (anti-PD-1, anti-PD-L1 or anti-CTLA-4) was allowed, and 40% had some. General observations from the study: CD4+ and CD8+ blood T cells expanded clonally by week 6 at 0.1 to 3.0 mg/kg. Normalized T-cell clonal expansion was also low in a subset of nonresponders.

On this clone: Its specificity is unknown.

The CDR3 is made up of 14 amino acids. V lost 9 bases, J lost 4 bases, and 16 bases lay in between. Germline assignment: CDR1 LNHDA and CDR2 SQIVND (reference sequence). Assay used: immunoSEQ multiplex PCR; TCRdb lists only in-frame clones, some missing. The table has 70,000 or so clones, 75% to 95% seen once; the top ten hold around 0.5%. This TCR was recovered from an adult with an advanced solid tumor such as melanoma, head and neck, liver or kidney cancer. Sequenced material: CD4+ or CD8+ T cells sorted from blood, taken in a trial of the OX40 agonist ivuxolimab. The chain carries TRBV19 and TRBJ2-1; the D gene is possibly TRBD2 (6 bases). The CDR3 coding sequence is TGTGCCAGCCACCGAGCGGAGGGATACAATGAGCAGTTCTTC. This translates into CASHRAEGYNEQFF.